This T cell receptor (beta chain) was obtained from a study of T cell responses to AZD1222 COVID-19 vaccine. General study results and limits: Nearly half of spike-specific TCRs reportedly target unmutated variant regions. Females made up more of the donors, who were largely white British, and clonal diversity may have come out too low.

About this clone itself: Its specificity is not known.

Profiling relied on immunoSEQ multiplex PCR, and the TCRdb table lists in-frame clones only, not all of them. The sample holds about 110,000 clones, about nine tenths seen once. The sequencing here drew on peripheral blood, taken 28 days after the second AZD1222 dose. This clonotype originated in an adult who received the AZD1222 COVID-19 vaccine.

This CDR3 reads CSVDGDGQDHYGYTF. DNA of the CDR3: TGCAGCGTTGATGGGGATGGACAGGACCACTATGGCTACACCTTC. The rearrangement joins TRBV29-1 to TRBJ1-2, with 7 bases matching TRBD1. The V segment lost 3 bases and the J segment 3 bases; nucleotides outside the gene matches: 10. Germline lookup yields CDR1 SQVTM and CDR2 ANQGSEA. The CDR3 has 15 amino acids.